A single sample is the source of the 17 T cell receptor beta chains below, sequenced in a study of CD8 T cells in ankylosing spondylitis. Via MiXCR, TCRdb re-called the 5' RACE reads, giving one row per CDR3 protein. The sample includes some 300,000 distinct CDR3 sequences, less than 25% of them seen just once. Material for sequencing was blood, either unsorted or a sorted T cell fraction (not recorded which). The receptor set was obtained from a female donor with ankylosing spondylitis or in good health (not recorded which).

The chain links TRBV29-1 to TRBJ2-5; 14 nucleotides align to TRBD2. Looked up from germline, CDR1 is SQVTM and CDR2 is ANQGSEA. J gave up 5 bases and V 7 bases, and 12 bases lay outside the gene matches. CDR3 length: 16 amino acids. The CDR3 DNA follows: TGCAGCGCCCCCGGGACTAGCGGGGGCGATAGGGAGACCCAGTACTTC. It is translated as CSAPGTSGGDRETQYF.

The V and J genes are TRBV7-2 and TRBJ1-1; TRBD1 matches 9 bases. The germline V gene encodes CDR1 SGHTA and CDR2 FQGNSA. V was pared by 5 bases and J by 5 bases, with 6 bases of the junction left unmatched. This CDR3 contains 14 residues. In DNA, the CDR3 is TGTGCCAGCAGCAGGGGACAGGGAGGGACTGAAGCTTTCTTT. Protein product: CASSRGQGGTEAFF.

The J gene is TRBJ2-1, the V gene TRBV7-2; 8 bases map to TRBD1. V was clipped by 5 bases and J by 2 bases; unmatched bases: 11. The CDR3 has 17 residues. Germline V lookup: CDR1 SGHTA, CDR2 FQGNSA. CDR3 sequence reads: CASSLRYPGQAYNEQFF. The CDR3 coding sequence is TGTGCCAGCAGCCTTAGGTATCCGGGACAGGCCTACAATGAGCAGTTCTTC.

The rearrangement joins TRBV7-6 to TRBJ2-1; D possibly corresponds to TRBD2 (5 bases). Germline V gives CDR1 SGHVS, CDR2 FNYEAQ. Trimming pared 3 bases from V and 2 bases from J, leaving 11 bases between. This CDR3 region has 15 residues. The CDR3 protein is CASSFLADAYNEQFF. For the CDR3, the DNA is TGTGCCAGCAGCTTTCTAGCTGACGCCTACAATGAGCAGTTCTTC.

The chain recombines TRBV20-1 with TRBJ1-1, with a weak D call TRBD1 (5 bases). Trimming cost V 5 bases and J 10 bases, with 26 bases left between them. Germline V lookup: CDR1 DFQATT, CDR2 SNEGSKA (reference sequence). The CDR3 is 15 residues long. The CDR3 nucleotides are TGCAGTGCTCGCATCACCTCGGGCCTAGGTGGGGGAGCTTTCTTT. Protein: CSARITSGLGGGAFF.

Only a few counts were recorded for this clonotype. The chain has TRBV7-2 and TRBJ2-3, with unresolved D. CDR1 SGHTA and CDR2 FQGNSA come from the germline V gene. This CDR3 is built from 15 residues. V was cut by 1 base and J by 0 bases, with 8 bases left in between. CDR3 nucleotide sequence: TGTGCCAGCAGCTTAGACCCGACTAGCACAGATACGCAGTATTTT. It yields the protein CASSLDPTSTDTQYF. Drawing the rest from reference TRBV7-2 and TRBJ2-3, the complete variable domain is GAGVSQSPSNKVTEKGKDVELRCDPISGHTALYWYRQSLGQGLEFLIYFQGNSAPDKSGLPSDRFSAERTGGSVSTLTIQRTQQEDSAVYLCASSLDPTSTDTQYFGPGTRLTVL.

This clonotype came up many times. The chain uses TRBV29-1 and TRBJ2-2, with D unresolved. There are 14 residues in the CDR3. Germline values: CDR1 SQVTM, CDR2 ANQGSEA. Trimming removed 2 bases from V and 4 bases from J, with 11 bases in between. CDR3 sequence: CSVETTSFTGELFF. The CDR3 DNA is TGCAGCGTTGAAACCACCAGCTTCACCGGGGAGCTGTTTTTT.

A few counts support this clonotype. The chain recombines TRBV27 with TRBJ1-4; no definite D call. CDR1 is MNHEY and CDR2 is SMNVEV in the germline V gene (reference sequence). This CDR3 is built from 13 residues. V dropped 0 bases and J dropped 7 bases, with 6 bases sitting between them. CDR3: CASSLSLREKLFF. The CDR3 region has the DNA TGTGCCAGCAGTTTATCGCTTCGTGAAAAACTGTTTTTT.

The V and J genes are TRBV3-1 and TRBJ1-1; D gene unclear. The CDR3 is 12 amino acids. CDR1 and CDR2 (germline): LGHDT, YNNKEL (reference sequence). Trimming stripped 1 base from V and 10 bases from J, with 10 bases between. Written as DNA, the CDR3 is TGTGCCAGCAGCCAAGGAAGGTACGGAGCTTTCTTT. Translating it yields CASSQGRYGAFF. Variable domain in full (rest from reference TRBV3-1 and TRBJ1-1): DTAVSQTPKYLVTQMGNDKSIKCEQNLGHDTMYWYKQDSKKFLKIMFSYNNKELIINETVPNRFSPKSPDKAHLNLHINSLELGDSAVYFCASSQGRYGAFFGQGTRLTVV.

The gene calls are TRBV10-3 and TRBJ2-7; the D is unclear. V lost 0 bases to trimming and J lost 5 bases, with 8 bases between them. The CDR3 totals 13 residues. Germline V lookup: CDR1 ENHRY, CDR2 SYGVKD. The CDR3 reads CAISESTPDEQYF. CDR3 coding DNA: TGTGCCATCAGTGAGTCGACTCCGGACGAGCAGTACTTC.

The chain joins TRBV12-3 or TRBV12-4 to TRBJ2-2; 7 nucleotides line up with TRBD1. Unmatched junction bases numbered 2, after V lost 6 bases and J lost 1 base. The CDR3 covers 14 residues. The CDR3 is CASSWDRNTGELFF. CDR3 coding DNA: TGTGCCAGCAGCTGGGACAGGAACACCGGGGAGCTGTTTTTT.

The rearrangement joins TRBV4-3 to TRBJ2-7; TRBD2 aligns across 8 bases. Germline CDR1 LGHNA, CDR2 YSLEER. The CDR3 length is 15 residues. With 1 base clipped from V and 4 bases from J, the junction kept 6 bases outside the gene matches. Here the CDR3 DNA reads TGCGCCAGCAGCCAAGGGAGCGGGGGCCGTTACGAGCAGTACTTC. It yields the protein CASSQGSGGRYEQYF.

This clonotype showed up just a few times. Here the CDR3 DNA reads TGTGCCACCAGTGCCGAGGATCTGGAGCAGTTCTTC. Translated, it gives CATSAEDLEQFF. The rearrangement links TRBV24-1 to TRBJ2-1; D gene ambiguous. With 5 bases removed from V and 10 bases from J, the gap between germline ends came to 11 bases. This CDR3 is built from 12 residues. Per the germline V gene, CDR1 is KGHDR and CDR2 is SFDVKD.

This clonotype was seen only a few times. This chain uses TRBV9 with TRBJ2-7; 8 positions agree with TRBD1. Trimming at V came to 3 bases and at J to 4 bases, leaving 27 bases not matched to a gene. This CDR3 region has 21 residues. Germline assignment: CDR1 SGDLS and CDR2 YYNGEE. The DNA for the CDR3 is TGTGCCAGCAGCGACGTGGGCTTTATTGGGGCAGACAGGGGTACTGGTTACGAGCAGTACTTC. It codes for CASSDVGFIGADRGTGYEQYF. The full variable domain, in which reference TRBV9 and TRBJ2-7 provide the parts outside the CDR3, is DSGVTQTPKHLITATGQRVTLRCSPRSGDLSVYWYQQSLDQGLQFLIQYYNGEERAKGNILERFSAQQFPDLHSELNLSSLELGDSALYFCASSDVGFIGADRGTGYEQYFGPGTRLTVT.

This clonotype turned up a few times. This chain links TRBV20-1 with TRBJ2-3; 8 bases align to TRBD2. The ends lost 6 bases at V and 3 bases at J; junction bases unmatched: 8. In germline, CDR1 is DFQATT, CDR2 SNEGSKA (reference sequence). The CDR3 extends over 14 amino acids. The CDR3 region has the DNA TGCAGTGCCCTTGCAAGCGGGAGTACAGATACGCAGTATTTT. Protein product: CSALASGSTDTQYF.

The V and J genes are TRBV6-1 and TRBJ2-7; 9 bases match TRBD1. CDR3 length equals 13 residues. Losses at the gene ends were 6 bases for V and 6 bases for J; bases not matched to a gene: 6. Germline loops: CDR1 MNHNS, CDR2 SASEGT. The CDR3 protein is CASSGDRASEQYF. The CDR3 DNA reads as TGTGCCAGCAGCGGGGACAGGGCATCCGAGCAGTACTTC.

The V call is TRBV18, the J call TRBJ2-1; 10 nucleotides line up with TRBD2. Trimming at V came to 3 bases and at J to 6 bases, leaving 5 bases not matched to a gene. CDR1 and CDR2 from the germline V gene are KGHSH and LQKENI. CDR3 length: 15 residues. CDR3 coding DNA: TGTGCCAGCTCACCTCCCAGCGGGAGGGGCAATGAGCAGTTCTTC. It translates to CASSPPSGRGNEQFF.